The 19 T cell receptor beta chains below were found in one sample sequenced in a study of long-term antiretroviral therapy in people with HIV. Survey-level resolution applied to immunoSEQ assay v3.0. TCRdb's copy holds only in-frame clones and misses some; the assay was immunoSEQ multiplex PCR. This table holds 25,000 to 30,000 clones, about 77% found once. The sequencing used unsorted PBMCs, collected 1.5 years before starting antiretroviral therapy. The receptor set was obtained from a man younger than 35 with HIV.

The chain couples TRBV5-4 to TRBJ1-2; D gene uncertain. This CDR3 spans 15 amino acids. CDR1 SGHNT and CDR2 YYREEE come from the germline V gene (reference sequence). The V end lost 3 bases, the J end lost 1 base, and 13 bases lay between the germline ends. CDR3 in amino acids: CASSSVRSVNYGYTF. CDR3 in DNA: TGTGCCAGCAGCTCAGTACGATCGGTTAACTATGGCTACACCTTC.

On this clone: The junction departs from the called germline gene at one end, perhaps through a read error. This chain uses TRBV5-4 with TRBJ1-1; D unresolved. The germline CDR1 and CDR2 sequences are SGHNT and YYREEE (reference sequence). This CDR3 spans 12 amino acids. CDR3 DNA sequence: TGTGCCAGCAGTATTGAAGTCCACGGGCTAGCCTTT. Translation: CASSIEVHGLAF.

The gene calls are TRBV2 and TRBJ2-2; D possibly matches TRBD1 or TRBD2 (5 bases each). The CDR3 has 14 amino acids. Per the germline V gene, CDR1 is SNHLY and CDR2 is FYNNEI. With 10 bases removed from V and 2 bases from J, the gap between germline ends came to 14 bases. The CDR3 protein is CATRDGYNTGELFF. In nucleotides, the CDR3 is TGTGCCACTAGGGACGGGTACAACACCGGGGAGCTGTTTTTT.

The chain links TRBV25-1 to TRBJ2-7; D may be TRBD1 or TRBD2 (5 bases each). V was clipped by 10 bases and J by 5 bases, with 18 bases between them. CDR3 length equals 13 residues. The germline V gene encodes CDR1 MGHDK and CDR2 SYGVNS. DNA of the CDR3: TGTGCCACCAAAAATGAGGGGAGCAACGAGCAGTACTTC. Translated: CATKNEGSNEQYF.

The chain is built from TRBV19 and TRBJ2-2, with D hard to call. This CDR3 comprises 14 residues. V lost 1 base and J 7 bases, leaving 10 bases between the germline ends. The germline V gene encodes CDR1 LNHDA and CDR2 SQIVND (reference sequence). The chain's CDR3 is CASSIVGQGGELFF. The CDR3 DNA reads TGTGCCAGTAGTATAGTTGGTCAAGGCGGGGAGCTGTTTTTT.

The chain joins TRBV5-6 to TRBJ2-2; D remains unclear. Per the germline V gene, CDR1 is SGHDT and CDR2 is YYEEEE. This CDR3 is built from 14 residues. Trimming stripped 4 bases from V and 2 bases from J, with 9 bases between. CDR3 region: CASSPGYNTGELFF. For the CDR3, the DNA is TGTGCCAGCAGCCCCGGATACAACACCGGGGAGCTGTTTTTT.

A note on this clone: Other nucleotide sequences in the sample specify the same CDR3. The chain employs TRBV4-3 and TRBJ2-7, with TRBD2 identical over 7 bases. Trimming cost V 1 base and J 4 bases; bases outside gene matches: 4. The germline gives CDR1 LGHNA, CDR2 YSLEER. CDR3 length: 14 residues. CDR3 nucleotide sequence: TGCGCCAGCAGCCAAGGACTAGCAAGATACGAGCAGTACTTC. It yields the protein CASSQGLARYEQYF.

The V call is TRBV5-1, the J call TRBJ2-7; 14 positions match TRBD2. The V gene's germline CDR1 is SGHRS and CDR2 YFSETQ. V lost 3 bases and J lost 4; bases outside the gene matches: 3. CDR3 length: 15 residues. The CDR3 sequence is CASSSGTSGGYEQYF. The CDR3 DNA follows: TGCGCCAGCAGCTCCGGGACTAGCGGGGGATACGAGCAGTACTTC.

This chain joins TRBV6-5 and TRBJ1-1; no clear D. V lost 5 bases and J 0 bases, leaving 7 bases between the germline ends. CDR1 and CDR2 (germline): MNHEY, SVGAGI. The length of the CDR3 is 13 residues. For the CDR3, the DNA is TGTGCCAGCAGTCGATATATGAACACTGAAGCTTTCTTT. It translates to CASSRYMNTEAFF.

The chain links TRBV18 to TRBJ2-1; TRBD2 matches at 8 bases. CDR1 and CDR2 (germline): KGHSH, LQKENI. V shed 4 bases and J 3 bases; nucleotides not matched to a gene: 5. The CDR3 runs 15 residues. CDR3 sequence: CASSRAGVVYNEQFF. The CDR3 nucleotides read TGTGCCAGCTCACGAGCGGGGGTGGTCTACAATGAGCAGTTCTTC.

This clone showed up just a few times. The rearrangement uses TRBV6-1 and TRBJ1-4; 9 bases agree with TRBD1. Trimming cost V 11 bases and J 5 bases; bases outside gene matches: 9. Germline V gene sequence: CDR1 MNHNS, CDR2 SASEGT. The CDR3 is made up of 14 amino acids. CDR3 coding DNA: TGTGCCGTCCCCGGACAGGGGCGAAATGAAAAACTGTTTTTT. As protein: CAVPGQGRNEKLFF.

The chain links TRBV19 to TRBJ2-1; 8 bases map to TRBD1. Looked up from germline, CDR1 is LNHDA and CDR2 is SQIVND (reference sequence). V shed 2 bases, J shed 2 bases, and the junction held 8 bases outside the gene matches. The CDR3 is 17 amino acids. Here the CDR3 reads CASSISMGQVAYNEQFF. The CDR3 DNA reads as TGTGCCAGTAGTATATCCATGGGACAGGTCGCCTACAATGAGCAGTTCTTC.

This chain links TRBV19 with TRBJ1-1; 7 bases map to TRBD1. Germline trimming cut 2 bases from V and 5 bases from J; bases unmatched to any gene: 2. CDR1 is LNHDA, CDR2 SQIVND, per germline (reference sequence). The length of the CDR3 is 13 residues. CDR3 nucleotides: TGTGCCAGTAGTATAACAGGGGAAACTGAAGCTTTCTTT. Amino acid sequence: CASSITGETEAFF.

The chain links TRBV10-3 to TRBJ2-3; tentatively, D is TRBD2 (5 bases). Deletions cut 10 bases from V and 1 base from J, with 15 bases between. The CDR3 consists of 14 residues. Germline V CDR1 and CDR2: ENHRY, SYGVKD. CDR3 in amino acids: CATSGSLGTDTQYF. The CDR3, as DNA: TGTGCCACCTCGGGGAGCCTTGGCACAGATACGCAGTATTTT.

J is TRBJ2-5 and V is TRBV7-2; unclear D gene. The length of the CDR3 is 14 residues. The V end lost 5 bases, the J end lost 1 base, and 11 bases lay between the germline ends. CDR1 and CDR2 (germline): SGHTA, FQGNSA. DNA of the CDR3: TGTGCCAGCAGCCCCTCGTCGACCCAAGAGACCCAGTACTTC. It yields the protein CASSPSSTQETQYF.

The rearrangement uses TRBV2 and TRBJ2-7; 9 nucleotides match TRBD1. The CDR3 extends over 15 amino acids. V gave up 4 bases and J gave up 5 bases; unmatched junction bases: 9. Germline CDR1 and CDR2: SNHLY and FYNNEI. CDR3 sequence (DNA): TGTGCCAGCAGTGCTACGGGACAGGGTGGGGACGAGCAGTACTTC. Its protein is CASSATGQGGDEQYF.

The chain joins TRBV7-2 to TRBJ2-7, with 7 bases matching TRBD2. After removal of 3 bases from V and 2 bases from J, the junction contained 7 bases not matched to a gene. CDR1 and CDR2 (germline): SGHTA, FQGNSA. The CDR3 runs to 15 residues. DNA of the CDR3: TGTGCCAGCAGCTTCTTCGGCGGGGGACCCTACGAGCAGTACTTC. Its translation: CASSFFGGGPYEQYF. Together with reference TRBV7-2 and TRBJ2-7, the CDR3 gives the full variable domain: GAGVSQSPSNKVTEKGKDVELRCDPISGHTALYWYRQSLGQGLEFLIYFQGNSAPDKSGLPSDRFSAERTGGSVSTLTIQRTQQEDSAVYLCASSFFGGGPYEQYFGPGTRLTVT.

This sequence joins TRBV11-2 and TRBJ2-5; D tentatively fits TRBD1 or TRBD2 (9 bases each). Trimming cost V 3 bases and J 1 base, with 21 bases left between them. Germline V CDR1 and CDR2: SGHAT, FQNNGV. The CDR3 length is 18 residues. CDR3 in amino acids: CASSFGLAGQGPQETQYF. The DNA of the CDR3 is TGTGCCAGCAGCTTTGGGCTAGCGGGACAGGGACCCCAAGAGACCCAGTACTTC.

The chain carries TRBV5-1 and TRBJ1-6, with D perhaps matching TRBD1 (5 bases). With 0 bases removed from V and 8 bases from J, the gap between germline ends came to 6 bases. Germline V lookup: CDR1 SGHRS, CDR2 YFSETQ. The CDR3 spans 13 residues. CDR3 region: CASSLAGYSPLHF. Written as DNA, the CDR3 is TGCGCCAGCAGCTTGGCAGGGTATTCACCCCTCCACTTT.